This record covers a single T cell receptor beta chain. Participant-given clinical history determined each cohort assignment. Using immunoSEQ multiplex PCR, the repertoire was profiled, and TCRdb retains in-frame clones only, with some absent. This sample yields 200,000 to 250,000 clones, of which approximately 90% are seen a single time; approximately 3.4% belongs to the top ten. The sample is drawn from a study of blood T cell repertoires in COVID-19. Per germline, CDR1 WSHSY and CDR2 SAAADI. The CDR3 runs 14 residues. Trimming pared 10 bases from V and 4 bases from J, leaving 20 bases between. J is TRBJ2-7 and V is TRBV10-2; tentative D call: TRBD1 (5 bases). The sample was PBMCs or T cells enriched from blood (not recorded which). This TCR was sampled from a woman aged 18-35 years in a cohort exposed to, infected with or recovered from COVID-19 (not recorded which). The CDR3 nucleotides read TGCGCCACCATGCCTAGGGCAGGGTCGTACGAGCAGTACTTC. Amino acid sequence: CATMPRAGSYEQYF.